This T cell receptor (beta chain) appears in the sequencing data of a study of T cell repertoires in cytomegalovirus infection. Across the study: Recently described HLA-C-restricted plus well-studied HLA-B-restricted CMV epitopes were used.

TCRdb passed the reads through MiXCR, listing each CDR3 protein once. This table has approximately 110,000 distinct CDR3 sequences, under 55% appearing once. This clonotype was detected a few times. The antigen remains unidentified. The study's findings and limits: HLA-C-restricted CMV-specific TCR beta clonotypes prevailed in the ex vivo response.

Trimming removed 0 bases at V and 2 bases at J, with 5 bases between. Looked up from germline, CDR1 is LGHNA and CDR2 is YNFKEQ. This CDR3 has 13 residues. The clonotype comes from a human donor in good health (CMV status not recorded). Some clones in this sample may be carry-over from other donors' samples. Sequenced here: CD8+ T cells from cultured PBMCs, sampled from culture after CMV antigen stimulation. The chain recombines TRBV4-2 with TRBJ2-7; D remains unclear. CDR3 coding DNA: TGTGCCAGCAGCCAAGATCGCGCCTACGAGCAGTACTTC. Protein: CASSQDRAYEQYF.